A selection of T cell receptor beta chains follows, all from one sample in a study of multiple sclerosis patients with progressive multifocal leukoencephalopathy. The method was immunoSEQ multiplex PCR; TCRdb's version includes in-frame clones alone and lacks a portion of them. The sample has approximately 31,000 clones, 89% seen once; the top ten hold over 1.3%. The material sequenced was PBMCs. The receptors originated from a human donor with multiple sclerosis. CDR3s include the opening cysteine and the closing phenylalanine or tryptophan. D genes are given only for firm matches. Not every row has a clone size; where given, it reads once, few, many or a size class.

size: NA
V: TRBV18
J: TRBJ1-4
D: NA
DNA: TGTGCCAGCTCACCCGGCCGGGAACCCCGCAATGAAAAACTGTTTTTT
CDR3: CASSPGREPRNEKLFF

size: NA
V: TRBV7-9
J: TRBJ2-5
D: NA
DNA: TGTGCCAGCAGCCCCACCGGGACTGGGGAGACCCAGTACTTC
CDR3: CASSPTGTGETQYF

size: NA
V: TRBV25-1
J: TRBJ1-3
D: NA
DNA: TGTGCCAGCTCTTTTGGGGGTGGCGGAAACACCATATATTTT
CDR3: CASSFGGGGNTIYF

size: NA
V: TRBV5-4
J: TRBJ2-3
D: TRBD2
DNA: TGTGCCAGCAACCCTCGGGACGGGAGGGCCGATACGCAGTATTTT
CDR3: CASNPRDGRADTQYF

size: NA
V: TRBV5-6
J: TRBJ1-2
D: TRBD1
DNA: TGTGCCAGCAGCACGACAGGGACCCGACCATCTTATGGCTACACCTTC
CDR3: CASSTTGTRPSYGYTF

size: few
V: TRBV25-1
J: TRBJ1-3
D: NA
DNA: TGTGCCAGCAGTGAATCAGCCTCTGGAAACACCATATATTTT
CDR3: CASSESASGNTIYF

size: once
V: TRBV15
J: TRBJ2-1
D: TRBD2
DNA: TGTGCCACCGCTGGGGGGCGGGAGGTTTACAATGAGCAGTTCTTC
CDR3: CATAGGREVYNEQFF

size: NA
V: TRBV5-6
J: TRBJ1-3
D: NA
DNA: TGTGCCAGCAGCTTGCCCACAGGGATCGGAAACACCATATATTTT
CDR3: CASSLPTGIGNTIYF

size: NA
V: TRBV7-2
J: TRBJ2-7
D: NA
DNA: TGTGCCAGCAGCCTGACCTCCTACGAGCAGTACTTC
CDR3: CASSLTSYEQYF

size: NA
V: TRBV9
J: TRBJ1-2
D: TRBD1
DNA: TGTGCCAGCAGCTTACGTCGCGGGACAGGGGGCGGCTACACCTTC
CDR3: CASSLRRGTGGGYTF

size: few
V: TRBV7-2
J: TRBJ2-7
D: TRBD2
DNA: TGTGCCAGCAGCTACCCGGGGGGGGCCTACGAGCAGTACTTC
CDR3: CASSYPGGAYEQYF

size: NA
V: TRBV6-5
J: TRBJ2-7
D: NA
DNA: TGTGCCAGCAGTTCAACAACTCCCTACGAGCAGTACTTC
CDR3: CASSSTTPYEQYF

size: NA
V: TRBV18
J: TRBJ2-7
D: NA
DNA: TGTGCCAGCTCACCGACCATGGGGCAAGGGGAGTTCAAGCAGTACTTC
CDR3: CASSPTMGQGEFKQYF

size: NA
V: TRBV15
J: TRBJ1-1
D: NA
DNA: TGTGCCACCGGGCTTTCCATGAACACTGAAGCTTTCTTT
CDR3: CATGLSMNTEAFF

size: NA
V: TRBV30
J: TRBJ1-5
D: TRBD1
DNA: TGTGCCTGGAGTTTAGGGACAGGGGGAAACCAGCCCCAGCATTTT
CDR3: CAWSLGTGGNQPQHF

size: NA
V: TRBV7-6
J: TRBJ2-4
D: TRBD2
DNA: TGTGCCAGCAGCTTAGATGGTGGCGGGAGCGGAAACATTCAGTACTTC
CDR3: CASSLDGGGSGNIQYF

size: NA
V: TRBV7-2
J: TRBJ2-7
D: NA
DNA: TGTGCCAGCACCCGACGAGATTCGGGCGAGCAGTACTTC
CDR3: CASTRRDSGEQYF

size: once
V: TRBV7-5
J: TRBJ2-7
D: NA
DNA: TGTGCCCTAAGGAGGGGGCGGATTTCCTACGAGCAGTACTTC
CDR3: CALRRGRISYEQYF

size: NA
V: TRBV5-1
J: TRBJ2-1
D: TRBD1
DNA: TGCGCCAGCAGCGCGGGACAGGGGCAAAATGAGCAGTTCTTC
CDR3: CASSAGQGQNEQFF

size: NA
V: TRBV5-6
J: TRBJ2-7
D: TRBD1
DNA: TGTGCCAGCAGCCCCTCGGACAGGAGCTCCTACGAGCAGTACTTC
CDR3: CASSPSDRSSYEQYF

size: NA
V: TRBV7-2
J: TRBJ1-1
D: TRBD1
DNA: TGTGCCAGCAGCTTAGAGGGCAGGGGGCGGACTGAAGCTTTCTTT
CDR3: CASSLEGRGRTEAFF

size: NA
V: TRBV5-1
J: TRBJ1-3
D: NA
DNA: TGCGCCAGCAGCTCCCTGGGGGGTGATGGCTCTGGAAACACCATATATTTT
CDR3: CASSSLGGDGSGNTIYF

size: NA
V: TRBV19
J: TRBJ2-7
D: TRBD2
DNA: TGTGCCAGTAGTATACAGCGGGGCTACGAGCAGTACTTC
CDR3: CASSIQRGYEQYF

size: NA
V: TRBV28
J: TRBJ1-2
D: TRBD1
DNA: TGTGCCAGCGGCACAGACAGGGGAGGTGGCTACACCTTC
CDR3: CASGTDRGGGYTF

size: NA
V: TRBV30
J: TRBJ1-5
D: NA
DNA: TGTGCCTGGAGTGTACGGGTCCTTAATCAGCCCCAGCATTTT
CDR3: CAWSVRVLNQPQHF

size: NA
V: TRBV18
J: TRBJ1-2
D: NA
DNA: TGTGCCAGCCGGGACGCCCTGGGTGGCTACACCTTC
CDR3: CASRDALGGYTF

size: once
V: TRBV5-1
J: TRBJ1-2
D: NA
DNA: TGCGCCAGCAGCTTGGTGAGGGCGTGGGACACGGACGATAAAAACTATGGCTACACCTTC
CDR3: CASSLVRAWDTDDKNYGYTF

size: NA
V: TRBV5-6
J: TRBJ2-7
D: TRBD1
DNA: TGTGCCAGCAGCTTGGCAGGGACAGGGGGCTCCTACGAGCAGTACTTC
CDR3: CASSLAGTGGSYEQYF

size: NA
V: TRBV19
J: TRBJ1-2
D: NA
DNA: TGTGCCAGTAGTATAGATCGCCCGGGTATGGGAGGCTACACCTTC
CDR3: CASSIDRPGMGGYTF

size: NA
V: TRBV14
J: TRBJ2-2
D: NA
DNA: TGTGCCAGCAGCCCGTCGTTAGGTCTCCCGAACACCGGGGAGCTGTTTTTT
CDR3: CASSPSLGLPNTGELFF

size: NA
V: TRBV5-4
J: TRBJ2-7
D: TRBD2
DNA: TGTGCCAGCAGCTTGGGGAGCCCAGCGGGAGGGTACGAGCAGTACTTC
CDR3: CASSLGSPAGGYEQYF

size: NA
V: TRBV19
J: TRBJ2-2
D: NA
DNA: TGTGCCAGTACCCGGAGGGGGACCGGGGAGCTGTTTTTT
CDR3: CASTRRGTGELFF

size: NA
V: TRBV7-6
J: TRBJ2-6
D: TRBD1
DNA: TGTGCCAGCAGCTTAAGTCCCACCTCGGGACAGGGTTCTGGGGCCAACGTCCTGACTTTC
CDR3: CASSLSPTSGQGSGANVLTF

size: NA
V: TRBV9
J: TRBJ2-7
D: TRBD2
DNA: TGTGCCAGCAGCACCCGACTAGCGGGATCCGAGCAGTACTTC
CDR3: CASSTRLAGSEQYF

size: NA
V: TRBV4-3
J: TRBJ2-4
D: NA
DNA: TGCGCCAGCAGCCAAGATGTGCGAAACATTCAGTACTTC
CDR3: CASSQDVRNIQYF

size: NA
V: TRBV4-1
J: TRBJ1-4
D: NA
DNA: TGCGCCAGCAGCAGGGACTTACGGAGTGAAAAACTGTTTTTT
CDR3: CASSRDLRSEKLFF

size: NA
V: TRBV6-4
J: TRBJ2-1
D: TRBD2
DNA: TGTGCCAGCAGTGAGGGACTAGCGGGAGATGAGCAGTTCTTC
CDR3: CASSEGLAGDEQFF

size: NA
V: TRBV11-2
J: TRBJ2-5
D: NA
DNA: TGTGCCAGCAGCCAGGCACAGGGAAAGACCCAGTACTTC
CDR3: CASSQAQGKTQYF

size: NA
V: TRBV9
J: TRBJ2-7
D: NA
DNA: TGTGCCAGCAGCGTAGGAAGGGTAGGGGTCGAGCAGTACTTC
CDR3: CASSVGRVGVEQYF

size: once
V: TRBV5-8
J: TRBJ2-6
D: NA
DNA: TGTGCCAGCAGCTACGGGACGGTCTCTGGGGCCAACGTCCTGACTTTC
CDR3: CASSYGTVSGANVLTF

size: NA
V: TRBV7-9
J: TRBJ1-1
D: NA
DNA: TGTGCCAGCAGCTTAGGGGTCGGACTCCCCATGGGGATGAACACTGAAGCTTTCTTT
CDR3: CASSLGVGLPMGMNTEAFF

size: NA
V: TRBV28
J: TRBJ2-7
D: NA
DNA: TGTGCCAGCAGTCCCCCGGGAGGACAGGGTACCTACGAGCAGTACTTC
CDR3: CASSPPGGQGTYEQYF

size: NA
V: TRBV7-8
J: TRBJ2-6
D: NA
DNA: TGTGCCAGCAGCTTGGGGCGGGGCTCTGGGGCCAACGTCCTGACTTTC
CDR3: CASSLGRGSGANVLTF

size: NA
V: TRBV4-3
J: TRBJ2-1
D: NA
DNA: TGCGCCAGCAGAAAAAAGGGGGAGGGCGGCAATGAGCAGTTCTTC
CDR3: CASRKKGEGGNEQFF

size: few
V: TRBV2
J: TRBJ2-7
D: TRBD1
DNA: TGTGCCAGCTCGACTAAGACAGGGGGCCTGGACGAGCAGTACTTC
CDR3: CASSTKTGGLDEQYF